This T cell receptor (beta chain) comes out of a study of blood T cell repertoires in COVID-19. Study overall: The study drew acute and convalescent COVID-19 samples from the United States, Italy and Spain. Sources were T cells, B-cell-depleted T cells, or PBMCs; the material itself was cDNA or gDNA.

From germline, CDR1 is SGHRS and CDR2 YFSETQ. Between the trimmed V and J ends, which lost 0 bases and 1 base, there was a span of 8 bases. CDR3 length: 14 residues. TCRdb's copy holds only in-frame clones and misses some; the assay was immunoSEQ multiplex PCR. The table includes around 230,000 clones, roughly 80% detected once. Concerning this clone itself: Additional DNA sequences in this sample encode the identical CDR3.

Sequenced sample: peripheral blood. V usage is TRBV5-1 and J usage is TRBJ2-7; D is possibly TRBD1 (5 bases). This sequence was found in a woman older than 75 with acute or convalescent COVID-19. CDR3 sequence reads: CASSLGSGSYEQYF. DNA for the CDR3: TGCGCCAGCAGCTTGGGGTCAGGGTCCTACGAGCAGTACTTC.